A single sample is the source of the 18 T cell receptor beta chains below, sequenced in a study of beta chain features in type 1 diabetes. Expressed TCRB transcripts were sequenced because the isolated RNA had all been reverse transcribed beforehand. Data came from immunoSEQ multiplex PCR; TCRdb stores just in-frame clones and leaves some out. The repertoire holds under 150,000 clones, with around 10% as singletons. General study points: TCRB CDR3 length was moderately but significantly reduced in all four CD4+ subsets of Type 1 diabetes patients.

For these receptors, no antigen is known. Material: central memory CD4+ T cells from blood. The receptor source for this set is a man aged 25 to 40 with type 1 diabetes.

This clone was recorded a few times. The gene calls are TRBV11-3 and TRBJ2-7; D is possibly TRBD2 (5 bases). The germline V gene encodes CDR1 SGHNT and CDR2 YENEEA. Trimming shortened V by 1 base and J by 4 bases, and 14 bases separated the two germline ends. This CDR3 region has 15 residues. The CDR3 protein is CASSLAPRGDYEQYF. CDR3 sequence (DNA): TGTGCCAGCAGCTTAGCGCCTCGGGGAGATTACGAGCAGTACTTC.

This clone has only a few counts. The chain couples TRBV7-9 to TRBJ2-1; a weak D match, TRBD1 (6 bases). Germline-derived CDR1 and CDR2 are SEHNR and FQNEAQ (reference sequence). The V gene lost 6 bases and the J gene lost 4 bases, with 19 bases spanning the gap. This CDR3 comprises 16 residues. CDR3 sequence: CASSKNRVEGYNEQFF. The CDR3 region has the DNA TGTGCCAGCAGTAAAAACAGGGTTGAGGGATACAATGAGCAGTTCTTC.

The chain is built from TRBV4-2 and TRBJ2-1; possibly TRBD2 for D (5 bases). There are 14 residues in the CDR3. The germline V and J ends were trimmed by 2 bases and 5 bases, with 10 bases remaining between them. Germline loops: CDR1 LGHNA, CDR2 YNFKEQ. The CDR3 region is CASSQRGVHNEQFF. The CDR3 DNA follows: TGTGCCAGCAGCCAACGGGGAGTACACAATGAGCAGTTCTTC.

The chain has TRBV23-1 and TRBJ1-1; TRBD1 matches at 10 bases. TRBV23-1 is noted as an ORF with a role that remains uncertain. V lost 3 bases to trimming and J lost 4 bases; unmatched junction nucleotides: 23. This CDR3 comprises 21 residues. In DNA form, the CDR3 reads TGCGCCAGCAGTCAGAAACTTCCCACCCCGCGACAGGGGGCTTCCGGCACTGAAGCTTTCTTT. Its translation is CASSQKLPTPRQGASGTEAFF.

This clone was picked up a small number of times. V gene TRBV10-3 combines with J gene TRBJ2-7, with D perhaps matching TRBD2 (6 bases). Per the germline V gene, CDR1 is ENHRY and CDR2 is SYGVKD. Trimming removed 7 bases at V and 6 bases at J, with 13 bases between. The CDR3 covers 12 residues. The CDR3 DNA reads TGTGCCATCACGGAGGGGTCAGGCGAGCAGTACTTC. Translating it yields CAITEGSGEQYF.

This sequence joins TRBV5-1 and TRBJ1-1, with TRBD1 identical over 9 bases. The J segment lost 11 bases and the V segment lost 2 bases, leaving 10 bases of the junction unmatched. The CDR3 is made up of 14 amino acids. Germline V CDR1 and CDR2: SGHRS, YFSETQ. CDR3 DNA sequence: TGCGCCAGCAGCTTACCGGGACAGGGCCTTATGGCTTTCTTT. It codes for CASSLPGQGLMAFF.

The CDR3 coding sequence is TGTGCCTGGACCCTCCAGGGGGCGGATGGCTACACCTTC. This encodes CAWTLQGADGYTF. This chain connects TRBV30 to TRBJ1-2, with 8 bases lining up with TRBD1. CDR3 length equals 13 residues. J gave up 6 bases and V 4 bases, and 7 bases lay outside the gene matches. Germline-derived CDR1 and CDR2 are GTSNPN and SVGIG (reference sequence).

This clone was counted between two and nine times. The chain links TRBV11-2 to TRBJ1-1; D is perhaps TRBD1 (6 bases). Looked up from germline, CDR1 is SGHAT and CDR2 is FQNNGV. The CDR3 runs to 15 residues. The V and J ends lost 6 bases and 1 base respectively, with 15 bases between them. The CDR3 nucleotides read TGTGCCAGCAGGGAGGACAGCAAATCGAACACTGAAGCTTTCTTT. The encoded protein is CASREDSKSNTEAFF. Full variable domain (remainder filled in from reference TRBV11-2 and TRBJ1-1): EAGVAQSPRYKIIEKRQSVAFWCNPISGHATLYWYQQILGQGPKLLIQFQNNGVVDDSQLPKDRFSAERLKGVDSTLKIQPAKLEDSAVYLCASREDSKSNTEAFFGQGTRLTVV.

The chain joins TRBV19 to TRBJ1-6; 7 nucleotides agree with TRBD1. Germline V gene data show CDR1 as LNHDA and CDR2 as SQIVND (reference sequence). The CDR3 extends over 14 amino acids. The trim removed 3 bases at V and 8 bases at J, leaving 4 bases unmatched. The CDR3 spells CASSIGTADSPLHF. CDR3 nucleotides: TGTGCCAGTAGTATCGGGACAGCCGATTCACCCCTCCACTTT.

V gene TRBV6-5 combines with J gene TRBJ1-6, with a weak D call TRBD1 (5 bases). CDR3 size: 14 residues. V was pared by 6 bases and J by 10 bases, with 16 bases between. Germline assignment: CDR1 MNHEY and CDR2 SVGAGI. CDR3 sequence (DNA): TGTGCCAGCAGCCCGTGGGGCGAAGACTCACCCCTCCACTTT. The encoded protein is CASSPWGEDSPLHF.

This clone was counted between two and nine times. The gene calls are TRBV7-9 and TRBJ2-1; D gene unclear. The CDR3 length is 15 residues. Germline V gives CDR1 SEHNR, CDR2 FQNEAQ (reference sequence). Trimming cost V 1 base and J 7 bases, with 14 bases left between them. The CDR3 spells CASSLGVSSVNEQFF. CDR3 DNA: TGTGCCAGCAGCTTAGGAGTTTCGAGTGTAAATGAGCAGTTCTTC. The entire variable domain, with the rest obtained from reference TRBV7-9 and TRBJ2-1, is as follows: DTGVSQNPRHKITKRGQNVTFRCDPISEHNRLYWYRQTLGQGPEFLTYFQNEAQLEKSRLLSDRFSAERPKGSFSTLEIQRTEQGDSAMYLCASSLGVSSVNEQFFGPGTRLTVL.

The CDR3 region is CASMTWTNEAFF. The CDR3 coding sequence is TGTGCCAGTATGACGTGGACAAATGAAGCTTTCTTT. This chain joins TRBV19 and TRBJ1-1; tentatively, D is TRBD1 (5 bases). The CDR3 sequence is 12 residues long. V lost 7 bases, J lost 7 bases, and 13 bases lay in between. From germline, CDR1 is LNHDA and CDR2 SQIVND (reference sequence).

This clone has more than one count but fewer than ten. The gene calls are TRBV4-2 and TRBJ1-5; D call uncertain. This CDR3 region has 16 residues. The V gene's germline CDR1 is LGHNA and CDR2 YNFKEQ. V was cut by 0 bases and J by 0 bases, with 9 bases left in between. The CDR3: CASSQDPSSSNQPQHF. DNA of the CDR3: TGTGCCAGCAGCCAAGATCCCTCCAGTAGCAATCAGCCCCAGCATTTT.

The chain carries TRBV7-9 and TRBJ2-5; tentative D call: TRBD2 (6 bases). The CDR3 totals 14 residues. The V end lost 2 bases, the J end lost 4 bases, and 11 bases lay between the germline ends. The germline gives CDR1 SEHNR, CDR2 FQNEAQ (reference sequence). As DNA, the CDR3 is TGTGCCAGCAGCTTATCAGAGGGACTAGAGACCCAGTACTTC. Protein: CASSLSEGLETQYF.

This clone was observed a few times. The J gene is TRBJ1-2, the V gene TRBV6-5; 7 positions match TRBD1. Looked up from germline, CDR1 is MNHEY and CDR2 is SVGAGI. The CDR3 runs to 15 residues. Losses at the gene ends were 2 bases for V and 2 bases for J; bases not matched to a gene: 5. As DNA, the CDR3 is TGTGCCAGCAGTTACGATGGCAGGGGGAACTATGGCTACACCTTC. Its translation: CASSYDGRGNYGYTF.

V usage is TRBV7-2 and J usage is TRBJ2-7; D possibly corresponds to TRBD2 (6 bases). The V end was cut by 3 bases, the J end by 0 bases, with 12 bases between. Looked up from germline, CDR1 is SGHTA and CDR2 is FQGNSA. CDR3 size: 15 residues. The CDR3 protein is CASSFGGTSSYEQYF. CDR3 in DNA: TGTGCCAGCAGCTTCGGCGGGACCAGCTCCTACGAGCAGTACTTC.

The rearrangement uses TRBV9 and TRBJ2-5, with 10 bases matching TRBD2. The CDR3 length is 16 residues. Looked up from germline, CDR1 is SGDLS and CDR2 is YYNGEE. V lost 3 bases to trimming and J lost 2 bases; unmatched junction nucleotides: 7. CDR3 bases: TGTGCCAGCAGCGCATATCGGACTAGCGGACAAGAGACCCAGTACTTC. Its protein is CASSAYRTSGQETQYF.

This clone came up a few times. The chain carries TRBV18 and TRBJ1-6, with 8 nucleotides matching TRBD1. Trimming removed 3 bases from V and 14 bases from J; junction bases left unmatched: 6. CDR3 size: 13 residues. Germline CDR1 reads KGHSH; CDR2 reads LQKENI. The chain's CDR3 is CASSPPTGEALHF. CDR3 DNA: TGTGCCAGCTCACCTCCGACAGGGGAGGCCCTCCACTTT. Full variable domain (outside the CDR3, taken from reference TRBV18 and TRBJ1-6): NAGVMQNPRHLVRRRGQEARLRCSPMKGHSHVYWYRQLPEEGLKFMVYLQKENIIDESGMPKERFSAEFPKEGPSILRIQQVVRGDSAAYFCASSPPTGEALHFGNGTRLTVT.